This TCR beta chain was observed in a study of shared clonotypes between healthy human individuals. With 6 bases removed from V and 2 bases from J, the gap between germline ends came to 13 bases. The germline CDR1 and CDR2 sequences are SNHLY and FYNNEI. This CDR3 is built from 14 residues. The data were produced by immunoSEQ multiplex PCR, yet TCRdb's version contains in-frame clones alone and is incomplete. The profile shows roughly 2 million clones, 95% of them singletons. The authors divided CD4+ cells into CD45RA+ naive and CD45RA-negative memory subsets. The sequence derives from a man aged 18 to 29 in good health. The sample taken for sequencing was naive CD4+ T cells sorted from blood. Noted subset: CD45RA+ positively selected. This chain uses TRBV2 with TRBJ2-5; D gene uncertain. CDR3 loop: CASSPGRQQETQYF. CDR3 DNA: TGTGCCAGCAGCCCCGGCAGGCAGCAAGAGACCCAGTACTTC.